These 15 T cell receptor beta chains share one sample of origin, sequenced in a study of blood T cells in healthy people across ages. The use of a sample-barcoded 5' primer and a J-beta primer mix characterized a second PCR of about 6 to 11 cycles. TCRdb redid the calling of the 5' RACE reads with MiXCR, one entry per CDR3 protein. Altogether about 1,600,000 distinct CDR3 sequences are present, 42% being singletons, with the ten largest covering roughly 7.7%. Specimen: blood. Every receptor here comes from a young woman in good health.

In this sample, this clonotype turned up a few times. This sequence joins TRBV6-5 and TRBJ2-1; D is undetermined. Between the trimmed V and J ends, which lost 0 bases and 4 bases, there was a span of 13 bases. Germline V gene lookup returns CDR1 MNHEY and CDR2 SVGAGI. This CDR3 region has 16 residues. CDR3 in amino acids: CASSYSLLGFYNEQFF. CDR3 DNA: TGTGCCAGCAGTTACTCTCTGCTCGGGTTTTACAATGAGCAGTTCTTC.

The gene calls are TRBV7-9 and TRBJ1-2, with D possibly matching TRBD1 (6 bases). Germline V lookup: CDR1 SEHNR, CDR2 FQNEAQ (reference sequence). Trimming cost V 4 bases and J 0 bases, with 12 bases left between them. This CDR3 is built from 15 residues. The CDR3 sequence is CASSYVTGTNYGYTF. The CDR3 DNA follows: TGTGCCAGCAGCTACGTGACAGGAACTAACTATGGCTACACCTTC.

CDR3 residues: CASSFGQGRNSPLHF. Here the CDR3 DNA reads TGTGCCAGCAGTTTTGGCCAGGGTAGGAATTCACCCCTCCACTTT. The V gene is TRBV12-3 or TRBV12-4, the J gene TRBJ1-6; the D gene is possibly TRBD1 (5 bases). The length of the CDR3 is 15 residues. With 3 bases removed from V and 7 bases from J, the gap between germline ends came to 13 bases.

The chain couples TRBV6-6 to TRBJ2-7; TRBD1 aligns across 9 bases. This CDR3 comprises 15 residues. Unmatched junction bases numbered 13, after V lost 8 bases and J lost 5 bases. Germline CDR1 is MNHNY and CDR2 is SVGAGI (reference sequence). CDR3 sequence: CASENKDRGGDEQYF. CDR3 in DNA: TGTGCCAGCGAAAACAAGGACAGGGGTGGGGACGAGCAGTACTTC.

Many counts were recorded for this clonotype. This chain joins TRBV5-1 and TRBJ2-7; 10 nucleotides agree with TRBD2. The CDR3 has 14 amino acids. CDR1 and CDR2 from the germline V gene are SGHRS and YFSETQ. V was clipped by 5 bases and J by 6 bases; unmatched bases: 8. CDR3 region: CASRQTSGMGEQYF. CDR3 sequence (DNA): TGCGCCAGCAGACAAACTAGCGGGATGGGCGAGCAGTACTTC.

The rearrangement links TRBV5-1 to TRBJ1-4, with TRBD1 matching over 7 bases. Germline V gene data show CDR1 as SGHRS and CDR2 as YFSETQ. The length of the CDR3 is 16 residues. The J segment lost 8 bases and the V segment lost 4 bases, leaving 14 bases of the junction unmatched. The CDR3 sequence: CASSPDVTGSNEKLFF. CDR3 bases: TGCGCCAGCAGCCCGGACGTGACAGGGAGTAACGAAAAACTGTTTTTT.

CDR3: CASRRAGAITYEQYF. DNA for the CDR3: TGTGCCAGCAGGAGAGCGGGAGCTATCACCTACGAGCAGTACTTC. The V call is TRBV6-5, the J call TRBJ2-7; 8 nucleotides line up with TRBD2. Trimming at V came to 6 bases and at J to 2 bases, leaving 9 bases not matched to a gene. The germline gives CDR1 MNHEY, CDR2 SVGAGI. CDR3 length: 15 amino acids.

The chain is built from TRBV20-1 and TRBJ2-7; 7 nucleotides match TRBD2. Germline V gene lookup returns CDR1 DFQATT and CDR2 SNEGSKA (reference sequence). V trimming: 0 bases; J trimming: 0 bases; junction bases outside the gene matches: 5. This CDR3 region has 15 residues. Here the CDR3 reads CSARDAAGSSYEQYF. CDR3 sequence (DNA): TGCAGTGCTAGAGATGCAGCGGGGAGCTCCTACGAGCAGTACTTC.

In this sample, this clonotype turned up many times. V and J are TRBV5-1 and TRBJ2-5; 10 bases align to TRBD2. Losses at the gene ends were 1 base for V and 4 bases for J; bases not matched to a gene: 13. The CDR3 covers 18 residues. Germline CDR1 reads SGHRS; CDR2 reads YFSETQ. The CDR3 DNA sequence: TGCGCCAGCAGCTTGCCCCCAGCGGGAGGGCCAGGAAGAGAGACCCAGTACTTC. Translating it yields CASSLPPAGGPGRETQYF.

The count of this clonotype is one. The gene calls are TRBV20-1 and TRBJ2-3; the D is unclear. The CDR3 loop spans 17 amino acids. Deletions cut 0 bases from V and 2 bases from J, with 18 bases between. Germline values: CDR1 DFQATT, CDR2 SNEGSKA (reference sequence). This chain's CDR3 is CSARDDSTEFITDTQYF. DNA of the CDR3: TGCAGTGCTAGAGATGACTCTACGGAATTCATCACAGATACGCAGTATTTT.

The chain is built from TRBV28 and TRBJ1-1; D might be TRBD1 (5 bases). The CDR3 runs 14 residues. Trimming shortened V by 6 bases and J by 5 bases, and 16 bases separated the two germline ends. Germline V gene lookup returns CDR1 MDHEN and CDR2 SYDVKM. CDR3 sequence (DNA): TGTGCCAGCAGGGCTGGGGGGAGTCAAACTGAAGCTTTCTTT. Residues: CASRAGGSQTEAFF.

The chain links TRBV12-3 or TRBV12-4 to TRBJ1-2; 7 nucleotides agree with TRBD1. J lost 8 bases, V lost 6 bases, and 6 bases had no gene match. This CDR3 spans 12 amino acids. The CDR3: CASSGTARGYTF. CDR3 sequence (DNA): TGTGCCAGCAGCGGGACAGCAAGGGGCTACACCTTC.

This chain uses TRBV12-3 or TRBV12-4 with TRBJ1-4; 12 bases line up with TRBD1. This CDR3 is 16 amino acids long. The junction had 9 bases not matched to a gene; V was cut back by 6 bases and J by 7 bases. CDR3 in amino acids: CASSSPGQGAGEKLFF. For the CDR3, the DNA is TGTGCCAGCAGCTCTCCGGGACAGGGGGCAGGTGAAAAACTGTTTTTT.

Only one count was recorded for this clonotype. This chain uses TRBV2 with TRBJ2-5, with D perhaps TRBD2 (5 bases). Germline V gives CDR1 SNHLY, CDR2 FYNNEI. V was shortened by 8 bases and J by 3 bases, with 16 bases between the two germline ends. The CDR3 length is 14 residues. For the CDR3, the DNA is TGTGCCAGCTTATCACAAACTAGAAAAGAGACCCAGTACTTC. Protein sequence: CASLSQTRKETQYF.

This clonotype was seen a few times. The CDR3 region is CASSSFMDSGSYEQYF. The CDR3 coding sequence is TGTGCCAGCAGTTCATTCATGGACTCCGGATCCTACGAGCAGTACTTC. The chain recombines TRBV12-3 or TRBV12-4 with TRBJ2-7; TRBD2 is a possible D gene (5 bases). V was cut by 4 bases and J by 1 base, with 17 bases left in between. This CDR3 contains 16 residues.